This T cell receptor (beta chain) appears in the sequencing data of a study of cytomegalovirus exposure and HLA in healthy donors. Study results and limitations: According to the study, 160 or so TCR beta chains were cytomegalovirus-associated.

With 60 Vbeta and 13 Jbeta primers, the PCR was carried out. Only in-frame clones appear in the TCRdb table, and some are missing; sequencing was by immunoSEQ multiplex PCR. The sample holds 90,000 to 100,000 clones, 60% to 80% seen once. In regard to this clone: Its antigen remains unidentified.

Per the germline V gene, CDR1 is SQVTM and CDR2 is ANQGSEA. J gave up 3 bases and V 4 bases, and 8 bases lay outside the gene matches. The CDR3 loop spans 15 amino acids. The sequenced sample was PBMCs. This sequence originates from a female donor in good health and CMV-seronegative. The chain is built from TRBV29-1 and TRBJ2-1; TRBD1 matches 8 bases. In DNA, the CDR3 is TGCAGCGTTGCGGGAAGACAGGGGCGCTACAATGAGCAGTTCTTC. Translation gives CSVAGRQGRYNEQFF.